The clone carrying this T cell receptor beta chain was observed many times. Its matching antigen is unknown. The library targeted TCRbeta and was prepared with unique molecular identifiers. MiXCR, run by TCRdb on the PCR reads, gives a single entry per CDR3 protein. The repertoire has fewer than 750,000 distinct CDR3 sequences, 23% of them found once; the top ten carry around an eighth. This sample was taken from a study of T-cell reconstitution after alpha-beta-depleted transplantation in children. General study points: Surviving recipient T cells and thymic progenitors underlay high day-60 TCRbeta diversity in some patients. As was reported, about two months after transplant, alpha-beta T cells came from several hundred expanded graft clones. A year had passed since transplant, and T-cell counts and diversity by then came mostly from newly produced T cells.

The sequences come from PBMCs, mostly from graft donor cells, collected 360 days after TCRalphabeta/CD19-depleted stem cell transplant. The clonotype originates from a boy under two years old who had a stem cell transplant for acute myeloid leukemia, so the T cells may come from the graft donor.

The CDR3 bases are TGTGCCAGCAGCCTGGAACCTTCTAGCACAGATACGCAGTATTTT. Translated, it gives CASSLEPSSTDTQYF. The chain couples TRBV7-8 to TRBJ2-3; unclear D gene. The CDR3 covers 15 residues. The germline CDR1 and CDR2 sequences are SGHVS and FQNEAQ. Between the trimmed V and J ends, which lost 5 bases and 0 bases, there was a span of 12 bases.